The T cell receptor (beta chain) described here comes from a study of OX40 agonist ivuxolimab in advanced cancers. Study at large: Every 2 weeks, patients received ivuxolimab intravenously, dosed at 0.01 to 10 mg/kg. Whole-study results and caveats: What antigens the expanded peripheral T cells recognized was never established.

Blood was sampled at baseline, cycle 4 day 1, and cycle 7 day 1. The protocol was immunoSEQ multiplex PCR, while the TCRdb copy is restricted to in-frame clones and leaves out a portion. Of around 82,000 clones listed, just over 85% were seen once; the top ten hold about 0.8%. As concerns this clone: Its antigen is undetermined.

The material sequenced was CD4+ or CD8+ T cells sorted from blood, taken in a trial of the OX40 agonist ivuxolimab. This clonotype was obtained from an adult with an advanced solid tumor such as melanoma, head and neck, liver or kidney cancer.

The CDR3 coding sequence is TGTGCCAGCAGCAGGACTAGCGGGAGGTACTTC. It encodes CASSRTSGRYF. The chain links TRBV28 to TRBJ2-5; 13 nucleotides agree with TRBD2. Germline V gene data show CDR1 as MDHEN and CDR2 as SYDVKM. V lost 6 bases, J lost 13 bases, and 2 bases stayed unmatched. CDR3 length: 11 amino acids. The full variable domain, in which reference TRBV28 and TRBJ2-5 provide the parts outside the CDR3, is DVKVTQSSRYLVKRTGEKVFLECVQDMDHENMFWYRQDPGLGLRLIYFSYDVKMKEKGDIPEGYSVSREKKERFSLILESASTNQTSMYLCASSRTSGRYFGPGTRLLVL.